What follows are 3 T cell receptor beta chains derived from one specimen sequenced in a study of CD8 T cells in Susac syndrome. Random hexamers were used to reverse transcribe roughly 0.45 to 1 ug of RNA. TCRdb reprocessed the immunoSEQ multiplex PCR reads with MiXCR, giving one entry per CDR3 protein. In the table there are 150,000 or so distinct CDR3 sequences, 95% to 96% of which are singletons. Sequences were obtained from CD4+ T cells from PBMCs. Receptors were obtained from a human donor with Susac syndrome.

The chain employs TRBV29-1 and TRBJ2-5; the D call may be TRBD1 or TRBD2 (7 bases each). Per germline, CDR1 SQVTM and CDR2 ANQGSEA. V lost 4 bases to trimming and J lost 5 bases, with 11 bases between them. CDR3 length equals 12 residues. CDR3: CSVGQGGETQYF. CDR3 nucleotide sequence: TGCAGCGTTGGACAGGGAGGGGAGACCCAGTACTTC.

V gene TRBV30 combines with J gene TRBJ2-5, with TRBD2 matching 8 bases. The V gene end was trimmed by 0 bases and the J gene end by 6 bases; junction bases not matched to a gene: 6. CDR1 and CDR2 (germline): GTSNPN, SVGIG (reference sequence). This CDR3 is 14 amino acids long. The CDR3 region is CAWSVGTSGKTQYF. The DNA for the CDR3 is TGTGCCTGGAGTGTTGGTACTAGCGGAAAGACCCAGTACTTC.

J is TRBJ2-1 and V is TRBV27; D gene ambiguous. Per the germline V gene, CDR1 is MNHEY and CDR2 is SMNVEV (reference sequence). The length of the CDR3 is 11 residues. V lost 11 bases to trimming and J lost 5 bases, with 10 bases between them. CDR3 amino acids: CAGRTHNEQFF. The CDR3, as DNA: TGTGCCGGCCGGACCCACAATGAGCAGTTCTTC.